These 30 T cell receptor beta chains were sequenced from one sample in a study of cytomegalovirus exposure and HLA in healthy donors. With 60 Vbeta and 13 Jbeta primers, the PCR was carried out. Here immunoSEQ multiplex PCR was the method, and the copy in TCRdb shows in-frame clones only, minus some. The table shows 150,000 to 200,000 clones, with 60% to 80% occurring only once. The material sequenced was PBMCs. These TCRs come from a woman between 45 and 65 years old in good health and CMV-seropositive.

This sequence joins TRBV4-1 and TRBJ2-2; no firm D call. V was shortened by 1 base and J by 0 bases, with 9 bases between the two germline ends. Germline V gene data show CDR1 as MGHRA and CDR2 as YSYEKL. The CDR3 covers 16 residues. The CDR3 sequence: CASSQVPTANTGELFF. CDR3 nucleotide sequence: TGCGCCAGCAGCCAAGTACCCACAGCGAACACCGGGGAGCTGTTTTTT.

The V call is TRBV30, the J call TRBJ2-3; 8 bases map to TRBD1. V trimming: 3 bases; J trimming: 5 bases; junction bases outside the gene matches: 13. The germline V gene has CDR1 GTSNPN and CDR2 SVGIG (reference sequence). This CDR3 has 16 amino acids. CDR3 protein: CAWSMGQVRPVDTQYF. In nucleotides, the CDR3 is TGTGCCTGGAGCATGGGACAGGTGCGTCCAGTAGATACGCAGTATTTT.

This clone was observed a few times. The CDR3, as DNA: TGTGCCAGCAGTGATATGCGCTCTGGAAACACCATATATTTT. It yields the protein CASSDMRSGNTIYF. The chain combines TRBV2 with TRBJ1-3; D is undetermined. This CDR3 is built from 14 residues. Trimming took 3 bases from V and 0 from J, leaving 6 bases between them. Germline V gives CDR1 SNHLY, CDR2 FYNNEI.

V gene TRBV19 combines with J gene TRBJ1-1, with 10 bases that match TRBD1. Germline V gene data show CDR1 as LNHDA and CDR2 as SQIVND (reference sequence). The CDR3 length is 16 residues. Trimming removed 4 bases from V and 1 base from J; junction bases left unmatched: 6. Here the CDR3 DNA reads TGTGCCAGTAGTAAAAGGACAGGGGGGTCGAACACTGAAGCTTTCTTT. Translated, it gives CASSKRTGGSNTEAFF.

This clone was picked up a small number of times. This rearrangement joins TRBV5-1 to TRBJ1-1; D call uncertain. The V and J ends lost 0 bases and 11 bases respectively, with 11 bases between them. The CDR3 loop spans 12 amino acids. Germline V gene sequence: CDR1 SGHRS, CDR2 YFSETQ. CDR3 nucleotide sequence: TGCGCCAGCAGCTTGGATGGCCAGTCGGCTTTCTTT. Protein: CASSLDGQSAFF.

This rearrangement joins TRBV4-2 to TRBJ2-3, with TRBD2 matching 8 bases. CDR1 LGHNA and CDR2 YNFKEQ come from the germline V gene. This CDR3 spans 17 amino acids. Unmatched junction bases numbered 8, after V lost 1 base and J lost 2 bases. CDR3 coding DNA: TGTGCCAGCAGCCAAGCAGGCGGGGGGCCAGACACAGATACGCAGTATTTT. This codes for CASSQAGGGPDTDTQYF.

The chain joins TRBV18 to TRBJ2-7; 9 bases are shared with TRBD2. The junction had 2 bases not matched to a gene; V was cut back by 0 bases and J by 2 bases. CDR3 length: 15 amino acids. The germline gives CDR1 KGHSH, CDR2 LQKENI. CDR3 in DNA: TGTGCCAGCTCACCACCCTCTAGCGGGGCCTACGAGCAGTACTTC. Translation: CASSPPSSGAYEQYF.

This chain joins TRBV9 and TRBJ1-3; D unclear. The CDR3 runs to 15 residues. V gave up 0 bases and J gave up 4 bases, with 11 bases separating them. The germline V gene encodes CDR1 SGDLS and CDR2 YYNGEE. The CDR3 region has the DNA TGTGCCAGCAGCGTAGGGACGGAGGCCGGAAACACCATATATTTT. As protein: CASSVGTEAGNTIYF.

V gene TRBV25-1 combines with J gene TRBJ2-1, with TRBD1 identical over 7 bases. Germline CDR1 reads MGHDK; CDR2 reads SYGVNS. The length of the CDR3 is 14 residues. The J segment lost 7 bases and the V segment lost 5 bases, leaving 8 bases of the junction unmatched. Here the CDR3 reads CASSTPKQGNEQFF. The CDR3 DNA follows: TGTGCCAGCAGTACCCCGAAACAGGGGAATGAGCAGTTCTTC. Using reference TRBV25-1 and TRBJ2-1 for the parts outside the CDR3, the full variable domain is EADIYQTPRYLVIGTGKKITLECSQTMGHDKMYWYQQDPGMELHLIHYSYGVNSTEKGDLSSESTVSRIRTEHFPLTLESARPSHTSQYLCASSTPKQGNEQFFGPGTRLTVL.

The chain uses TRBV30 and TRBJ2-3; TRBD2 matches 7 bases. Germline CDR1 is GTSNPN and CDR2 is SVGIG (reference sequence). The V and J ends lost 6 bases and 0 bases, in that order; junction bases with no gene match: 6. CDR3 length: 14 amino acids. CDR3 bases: TGTGCCTGCTCTAGCGGTTTGAGCACAGATACGCAGTATTTT. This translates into CACSSGLSTDTQYF.

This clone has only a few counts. CDR3 loop: CASSTHRGGAFF. CDR3 DNA: TGTGCCAGTAGTACCCACAGGGGTGGAGCTTTCTTT. The rearrangement joins TRBV19 to TRBJ1-1, with 7 bases aligning to TRBD1. This CDR3 contains 12 residues. Germline assignment: CDR1 LNHDA and CDR2 SQIVND (reference sequence). Trimming at V came to 4 bases and at J to 10 bases, leaving 6 bases not matched to a gene.

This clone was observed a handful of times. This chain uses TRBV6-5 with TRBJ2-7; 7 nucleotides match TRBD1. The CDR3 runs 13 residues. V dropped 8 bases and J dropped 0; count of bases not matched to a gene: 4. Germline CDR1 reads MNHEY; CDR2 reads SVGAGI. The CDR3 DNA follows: TGTGCCAGCCAGGGGACAGTCTCCTACGAGCAGTACTTC. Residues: CASQGTVSYEQYF.

The CDR3 bases are TGTGCCAGCAGCAAAGCGCGGGGAAGGGCCTACGAGCAGTACTTC. Amino acid sequence: CASSKARGRAYEQYF. The V call is TRBV21-1, the J call TRBJ2-7; the table calls TRBD2, which could not be checked here. TRBV21-1 counts as a pseudogene. CDR3 length: 15 residues.

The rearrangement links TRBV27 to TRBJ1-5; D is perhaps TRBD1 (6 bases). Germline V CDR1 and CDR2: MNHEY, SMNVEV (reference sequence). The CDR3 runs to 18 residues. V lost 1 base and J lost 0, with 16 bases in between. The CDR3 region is CASSLYSAGVNSNQPQHF. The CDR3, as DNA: TGTGCCAGCAGTTTATACTCGGCAGGGGTTAATAGCAATCAGCCCCAGCATTTT.

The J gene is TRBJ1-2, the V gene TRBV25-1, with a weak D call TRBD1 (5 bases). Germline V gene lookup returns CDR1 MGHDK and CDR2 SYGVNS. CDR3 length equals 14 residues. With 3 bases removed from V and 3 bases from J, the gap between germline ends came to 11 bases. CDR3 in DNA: TGTGCCAGCAGTGAGTCAGGGAGGGACTATGGCTACACCTTC. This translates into CASSESGRDYGYTF.

CDR3 sequence (DNA): TGCGCCAGCAGGCCCGGGACAGGGAGGGACTATGGCTACACCTTC. As protein: CASRPGTGRDYGYTF. The chain has TRBV5-1 and TRBJ1-2, with 9 bases lining up with TRBD1. V shed 5 bases, J shed 3 bases, and the junction held 8 bases outside the gene matches. There are 15 residues in the CDR3. CDR1 is SGHRS and CDR2 is YFSETQ in the germline V gene.

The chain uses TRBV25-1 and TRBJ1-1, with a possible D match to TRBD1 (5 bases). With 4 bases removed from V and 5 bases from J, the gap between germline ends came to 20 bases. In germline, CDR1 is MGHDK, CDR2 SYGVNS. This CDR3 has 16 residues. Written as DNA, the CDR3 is TGTGCCAGCAGTGGGGGGACTGGGGGAGTGCGAACTGAAGCTTTCTTT. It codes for CASSGGTGGVRTEAFF. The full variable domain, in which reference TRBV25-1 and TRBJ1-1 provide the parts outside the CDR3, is EADIYQTPRYLVIGTGKKITLECSQTMGHDKMYWYQQDPGMELHLIHYSYGVNSTEKGDLSSESTVSRIRTEHFPLTLESARPSHTSQYLCASSGGTGGVRTEAFFGQGTRLTVV.

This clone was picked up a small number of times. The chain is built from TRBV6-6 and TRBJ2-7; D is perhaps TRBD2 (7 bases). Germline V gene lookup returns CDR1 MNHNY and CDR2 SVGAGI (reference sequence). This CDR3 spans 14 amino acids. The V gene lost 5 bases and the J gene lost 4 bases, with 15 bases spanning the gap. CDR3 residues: CASSNGGGGYEQYF. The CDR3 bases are TGTGCCAGCAGTAATGGCGGGGGCGGATACGAGCAGTACTTC.

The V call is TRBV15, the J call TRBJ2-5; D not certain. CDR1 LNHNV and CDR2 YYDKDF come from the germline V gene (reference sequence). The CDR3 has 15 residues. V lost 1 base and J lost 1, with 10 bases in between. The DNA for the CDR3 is TGTGCCACCAGCAGAGTACCCGGGTCCCAAGAGACCCAGTACTTC. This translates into CATSRVPGSQETQYF.

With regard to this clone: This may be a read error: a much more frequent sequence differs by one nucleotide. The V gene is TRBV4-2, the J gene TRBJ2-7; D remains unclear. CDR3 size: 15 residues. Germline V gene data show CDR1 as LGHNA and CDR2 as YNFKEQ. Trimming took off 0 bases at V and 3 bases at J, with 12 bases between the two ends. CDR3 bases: TGTGCCAGCAGCCAAGATCTTAATACGGGCTACGAGCAGTACTTC. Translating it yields CASSQDLNTGYEQYF.

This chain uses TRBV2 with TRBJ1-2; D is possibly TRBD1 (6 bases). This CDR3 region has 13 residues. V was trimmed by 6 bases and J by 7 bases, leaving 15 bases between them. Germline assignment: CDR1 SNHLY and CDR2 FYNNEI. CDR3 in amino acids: CASRGDIGLGYTF. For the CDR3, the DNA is TGTGCCAGCAGGGGGGACATAGGCCTTGGCTACACCTTC.

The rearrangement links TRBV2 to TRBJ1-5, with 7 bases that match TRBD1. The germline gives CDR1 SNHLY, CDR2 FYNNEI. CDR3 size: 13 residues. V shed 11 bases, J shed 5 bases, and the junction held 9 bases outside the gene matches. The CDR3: CAAGTARYQPQHF. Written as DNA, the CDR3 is TGTGCCGCCGGGACAGCGAGGTATCAGCCCCAGCATTTT.

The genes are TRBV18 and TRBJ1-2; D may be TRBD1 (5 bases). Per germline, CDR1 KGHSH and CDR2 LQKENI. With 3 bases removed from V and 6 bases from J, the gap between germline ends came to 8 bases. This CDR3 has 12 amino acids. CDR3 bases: TGTGCCAGCTCACCCCGCAGGGATGGCTACACCTTC. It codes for CASSPRRDGYTF.

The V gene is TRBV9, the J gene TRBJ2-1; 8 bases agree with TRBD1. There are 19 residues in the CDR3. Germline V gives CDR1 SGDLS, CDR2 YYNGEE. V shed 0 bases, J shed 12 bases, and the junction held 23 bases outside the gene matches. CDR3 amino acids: CASSVGHRTGSLWAYGQFF. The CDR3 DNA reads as TGTGCCAGCAGCGTAGGTCACCGGACAGGGAGTTTGTGGGCCTATGGGCAGTTCTTC.

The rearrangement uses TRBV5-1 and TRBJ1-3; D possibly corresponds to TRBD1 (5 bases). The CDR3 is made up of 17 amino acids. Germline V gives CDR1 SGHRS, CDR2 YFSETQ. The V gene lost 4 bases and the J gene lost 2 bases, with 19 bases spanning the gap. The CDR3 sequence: CASSPLTGRVPGNTIYF. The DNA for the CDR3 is TGCGCCAGCAGCCCTCTAACCGGCAGGGTTCCTGGAAACACCATATATTTT.

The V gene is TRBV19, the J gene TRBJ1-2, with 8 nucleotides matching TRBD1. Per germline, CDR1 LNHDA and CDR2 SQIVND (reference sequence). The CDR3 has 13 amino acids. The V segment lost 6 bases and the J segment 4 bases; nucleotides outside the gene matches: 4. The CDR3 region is CASRGTGSYGYTF. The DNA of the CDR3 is TGTGCCAGTAGGGGGACAGGATCCTATGGCTACACCTTC.

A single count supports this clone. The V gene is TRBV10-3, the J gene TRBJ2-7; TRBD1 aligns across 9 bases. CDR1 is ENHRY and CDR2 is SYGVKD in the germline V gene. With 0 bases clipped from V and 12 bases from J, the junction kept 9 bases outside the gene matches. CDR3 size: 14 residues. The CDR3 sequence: CAISESRTGQGLYF. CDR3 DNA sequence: TGTGCCATCAGTGAGTCCCGTACGGGACAGGGACTGTACTTC.

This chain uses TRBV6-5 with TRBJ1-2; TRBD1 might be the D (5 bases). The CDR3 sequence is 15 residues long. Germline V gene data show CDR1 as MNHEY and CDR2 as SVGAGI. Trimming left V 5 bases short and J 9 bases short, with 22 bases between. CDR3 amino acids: CASSKGSLQVSSYTF. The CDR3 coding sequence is TGTGCCAGCAGTAAAGGATCTCTACAGGTGTCGAGCTACACCTTC.

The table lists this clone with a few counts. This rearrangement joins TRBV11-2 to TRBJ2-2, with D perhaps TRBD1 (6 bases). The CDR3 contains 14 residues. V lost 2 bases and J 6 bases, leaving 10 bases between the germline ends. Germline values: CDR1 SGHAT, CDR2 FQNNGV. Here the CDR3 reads CASSLIKGAGELFF. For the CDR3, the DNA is TGTGCCAGCAGCTTAATAAAGGGGGCCGGGGAGCTGTTTTTT. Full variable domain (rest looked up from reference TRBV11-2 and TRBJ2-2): EAGVAQSPRYKIIEKRQSVAFWCNPISGHATLYWYQQILGQGPKLLIQFQNNGVVDDSQLPKDRFSAERLKGVDSTLKIQPAKLEDSAVYLCASSLIKGAGELFFGEGSRLTVL.

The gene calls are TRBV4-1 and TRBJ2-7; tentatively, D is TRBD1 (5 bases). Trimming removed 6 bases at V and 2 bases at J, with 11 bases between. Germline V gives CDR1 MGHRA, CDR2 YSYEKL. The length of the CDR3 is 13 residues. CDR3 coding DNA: TGCGCCAGCAGTCCGACAGCAGCCTACGAGCAGTACTTC. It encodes CASSPTAAYEQYF.